This is a list of T cell receptor beta chains from one sample in a study of T cells in Graves' hyperthyroidism and ophthalmopathy. Via MiXCR, TCRdb re-called the multiplex PCR reads, giving one row per CDR3 protein. The sample contains approximately 560,000 distinct CDR3 sequences, 15% to 19% of which appear only once. The sequencing sample was made of blood. These receptors all come from a woman aged 30 to 39 with Graves' hyperthyroidism. Each CDR3 is given with its conserved first and last residue. Fields, in order: V gene, J gene, clone size, D gene, CDR3 DNA, CDR3 protein. A D gene is named only where the DNA matches it firmly. Only part of the rows carry a size: once, few, many, or a class if the clone is expanded.

>TRBV4-2|TRBJ2-1|.|.
TGTGCCAGCAGCCACCCCCAGGAGCGCCTCCTCTTATACAATGAGCAGTTCTTC
CASSHPQERLLLYNEQFF
>TRBV11-2|TRBJ2-3|many|.
TGTGCCAGCAGCCCTGAATCGGGGGCCGCAGATACGCAGTATTTT
CASSPESGAADTQYF
>TRBV20-1|TRBJ1-1|many|.
TGCAGTGCTAGAGTATTCTCAGATGAAGCTTTCTTT
CSARVFSDEAFF
>TRBV14|TRBJ1-1|once|.
TGTGCCAGCAGCCACAGGTTAGATACTGAAGCTTTCTTT
CASSHRLDTEAFF
>TRBV3-1|TRBJ2-1|many|.
TGTGCCAGCAGCCAGGGGCTGACCGAGCAGTTCTTC
CASSQGLTEQFF
>TRBV7-3|TRBJ2-1|many|.
TGTGCCAGCAGCCCCTTAATTGGCGGGGGGACAGCTATACATGGTGAGCAGTTCTTC
CASSPLIGGGTAIHGEQFF
>TRBV5-1|TRBJ1-1|many|TRBD1
TGCGCCAGCAGCTTGGGCCGGGACAGGGGGAACACTGAAGCTTTCTTT
CASSLGRDRGNTEAFF
>TRBV6-2/TRBV6-3|TRBJ1-2|many|TRBD1
TGTGCCAGCAGGGAAATAGGGGACAGGACTGGCTACACCTTC
CASREIGDRTGYTF
>TRBV27|TRBJ2-7|.|.
TGTGCCAGCAGCTCTTACAGGTCAGGGTTAGCCTACGAGCAGTACTTC
CASSSYRSGLAYEQYF
>TRBV7-9|TRBJ2-1|many|TRBD2
TGTGCCAGCAGCTTAGTACAGAGCGGGATCGGCTACTATGAGCAGTTCTTC
CASSLVQSGIGYYEQFF
>TRBV27|TRBJ1-6|.|.
TGTGCCAGCAGTTTATCGCCCGGTTGGGATAATTCACCCCTCCACTTT
CASSLSPGWDNSPLHF
>TRBV5-1|TRBJ1-6|once|.
TGCGCCAGCAGCTTGGAAGTTTGGGGTAATTCACCCCTCCACTTT
CASSLEVWGNSPLHF
>TRBV20-1|TRBJ1-1|many|.
TGCAGTGCTAGAGATGTCGAAGGTCGGACTGAAGCTTTCTTT
CSARDVEGRTEAFF
>TRBV15|TRBJ2-7|many|.
TGTGCCACCAGCAGAGATTCAGGGACCTACGAGCAGTACTTC
CATSRDSGTYEQYF
>TRBV13|TRBJ2-7|few|.
TGTGCCAGCAGCTTAGAACTCGGGAGCTCCTACGAGCAGTGCTTC
CASSLELGSSYEQCF
>TRBV6-2/TRBV6-3|TRBJ2-3|many|.
TGTGCCAGCAGTTACCGCCCTGGGGGTTCATACACAGATACGCAGTATTTT
CASSYRPGGSYTDTQYF
>TRBV4-1|TRBJ1-2|few|.
TGCGCCAGCAGCCAAGGTCCAGGGCCAAACTATGGCTACACCTTC
CASSQGPGPNYGYTF
>TRBV6-5|TRBJ1-4|.|TRBD1
TGTGCCAGCAGTGACTCGGGACAGGGGGAAAAACTGTTTTTT
CASSDSGQGEKLFF
>TRBV18|TRBJ2-7|many|TRBD1
TGTGCCAGCTCACCACGGGACAGCTTTTCCTACGAGCAGTACTTC
CASSPRDSFSYEQYF
>TRBV11-2|TRBJ2-3|many|TRBD2
TGTGCCAGCAGCTTAGATATCGCTAGCGGGGGTACAGATACGCAGTATTTT
CASSLDIASGGTDTQYF
>TRBV12-3/TRBV12-4|TRBJ1-2|many|TRBD1
TGTGCCAGCAGTTTTAACAGGGGCGAAGTCTATGGCTACACCTTC
CASSFNRGEVYGYTF
>TRBV5-1|TRBJ1-4|many|.
TGCGCCAGCAGCCCAACCGGGAGGAAGAATGAAAAACTGTTTTTT
CASSPTGRKNEKLFF
>TRBV28|TRBJ2-1|.|.
TGTGCCAGCAGTTCATCCGGGCCCTCAGCCCCGTTCTTC
CASSSSGPSAPFF
>TRBV19|TRBJ2-7|few|.
TGTGCCAGTAGTATGTTCTCCGGCTACGAGCAGTACTTC
CASSMFSGYEQYF
>TRBV9|TRBJ2-7|.|TRBD2
TGTGCCAGCAGCGGGGGACTAGCGGGAGGGCCAGGAGTATACGAGCAGTACTTC
CASSGGLAGGPGVYEQYF
>TRBV27|TRBJ2-2|many|.
TGTGCCAGCAGTTTATGGAGGAAAGCGAACACCGGGGAGCTGTTTTTT
CASSLWRKANTGELFF
>TRBV20-1|TRBJ2-5|.|.
TGCAGTGCCAGGGACTCTAAAGAGACCCAGTACTTC
CSARDSKETQYF
>TRBV7-9|TRBJ2-7|many|TRBD1
TGTGCCAGCAGCCCAAGTCAGGGACAGGGTAGGCTGCAGTACTTC
CASSPSQGQGRLQYF
>TRBV10-3|TRBJ2-1|.|TRBD2
TGTGCCATCAGTTCGGGGGGCGGGAGGGACTACAATGAGCAGTTCTTC
CAISSGGGRDYNEQFF
>TRBV2|TRBJ2-3|many|.
TGTGCCAGCAGTGGGGGTAGGGGGGGTCATAGCACAGATACGCAGTATTTT
CASSGGRGGHSTDTQYF
>TRBV5-1|TRBJ2-5|.|TRBD2
TGCGCCAGCAGCCCCGGGACTAGCGGGAGTGAGGAGACCCAGTACTTC
CASSPGTSGSEETQYF
>TRBV7-9|TRBJ2-4|.|.
TGTGCCAGCAGCTTAGCGTCACAGGCGAAAAACATTCAGTACTTC
CASSLASQAKNIQYF
>TRBV20-1|TRBJ2-4|many|TRBD2
TGCAGTGCACGGACTAGCGCCAACAAAAACATTCAGTACTTC
CSARTSANKNIQYF